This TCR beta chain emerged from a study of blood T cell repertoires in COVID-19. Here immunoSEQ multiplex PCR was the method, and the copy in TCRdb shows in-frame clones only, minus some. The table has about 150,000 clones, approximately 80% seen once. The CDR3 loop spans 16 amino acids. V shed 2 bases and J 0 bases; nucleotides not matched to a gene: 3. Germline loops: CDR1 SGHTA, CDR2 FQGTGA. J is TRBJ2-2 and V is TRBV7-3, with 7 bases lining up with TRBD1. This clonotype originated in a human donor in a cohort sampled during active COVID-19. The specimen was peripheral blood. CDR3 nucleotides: TGTGCCAGCAGCTTAGAGGGGGCCACGAACACCGGGGAGCTGTTTTTT. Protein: CASSLEGATNTGELFF.